This entry describes one T cell receptor (beta chain). The ends lost 5 bases at V and 9 bases at J; junction bases unmatched: 7. The germline V gene has CDR1 SQVTM and CDR2 ANQGSEA. The CDR3 is made up of 12 amino acids. This table comes from immunoSEQ multiplex PCR, and its TCRdb copy is limited to in-frame clones, with some not included. The sample includes fewer than 300,000 clones, just over 90% seen only once; the top ten take 2.3%. This record comes from a study of blood T cell repertoires in COVID-19. Sequenced input: PBMCs or T cells enriched from blood (not recorded which). This sequence joins TRBV29-1 and TRBJ2-7; 10 bases are shared with TRBD1. The source is a woman in her thirties or forties with acute COVID-19. CDR3 protein: CSVFDRGQGQYF. The CDR3 nucleotides are TGCAGCGTTTTCGACAGGGGGCAGGGGCAGTACTTC.